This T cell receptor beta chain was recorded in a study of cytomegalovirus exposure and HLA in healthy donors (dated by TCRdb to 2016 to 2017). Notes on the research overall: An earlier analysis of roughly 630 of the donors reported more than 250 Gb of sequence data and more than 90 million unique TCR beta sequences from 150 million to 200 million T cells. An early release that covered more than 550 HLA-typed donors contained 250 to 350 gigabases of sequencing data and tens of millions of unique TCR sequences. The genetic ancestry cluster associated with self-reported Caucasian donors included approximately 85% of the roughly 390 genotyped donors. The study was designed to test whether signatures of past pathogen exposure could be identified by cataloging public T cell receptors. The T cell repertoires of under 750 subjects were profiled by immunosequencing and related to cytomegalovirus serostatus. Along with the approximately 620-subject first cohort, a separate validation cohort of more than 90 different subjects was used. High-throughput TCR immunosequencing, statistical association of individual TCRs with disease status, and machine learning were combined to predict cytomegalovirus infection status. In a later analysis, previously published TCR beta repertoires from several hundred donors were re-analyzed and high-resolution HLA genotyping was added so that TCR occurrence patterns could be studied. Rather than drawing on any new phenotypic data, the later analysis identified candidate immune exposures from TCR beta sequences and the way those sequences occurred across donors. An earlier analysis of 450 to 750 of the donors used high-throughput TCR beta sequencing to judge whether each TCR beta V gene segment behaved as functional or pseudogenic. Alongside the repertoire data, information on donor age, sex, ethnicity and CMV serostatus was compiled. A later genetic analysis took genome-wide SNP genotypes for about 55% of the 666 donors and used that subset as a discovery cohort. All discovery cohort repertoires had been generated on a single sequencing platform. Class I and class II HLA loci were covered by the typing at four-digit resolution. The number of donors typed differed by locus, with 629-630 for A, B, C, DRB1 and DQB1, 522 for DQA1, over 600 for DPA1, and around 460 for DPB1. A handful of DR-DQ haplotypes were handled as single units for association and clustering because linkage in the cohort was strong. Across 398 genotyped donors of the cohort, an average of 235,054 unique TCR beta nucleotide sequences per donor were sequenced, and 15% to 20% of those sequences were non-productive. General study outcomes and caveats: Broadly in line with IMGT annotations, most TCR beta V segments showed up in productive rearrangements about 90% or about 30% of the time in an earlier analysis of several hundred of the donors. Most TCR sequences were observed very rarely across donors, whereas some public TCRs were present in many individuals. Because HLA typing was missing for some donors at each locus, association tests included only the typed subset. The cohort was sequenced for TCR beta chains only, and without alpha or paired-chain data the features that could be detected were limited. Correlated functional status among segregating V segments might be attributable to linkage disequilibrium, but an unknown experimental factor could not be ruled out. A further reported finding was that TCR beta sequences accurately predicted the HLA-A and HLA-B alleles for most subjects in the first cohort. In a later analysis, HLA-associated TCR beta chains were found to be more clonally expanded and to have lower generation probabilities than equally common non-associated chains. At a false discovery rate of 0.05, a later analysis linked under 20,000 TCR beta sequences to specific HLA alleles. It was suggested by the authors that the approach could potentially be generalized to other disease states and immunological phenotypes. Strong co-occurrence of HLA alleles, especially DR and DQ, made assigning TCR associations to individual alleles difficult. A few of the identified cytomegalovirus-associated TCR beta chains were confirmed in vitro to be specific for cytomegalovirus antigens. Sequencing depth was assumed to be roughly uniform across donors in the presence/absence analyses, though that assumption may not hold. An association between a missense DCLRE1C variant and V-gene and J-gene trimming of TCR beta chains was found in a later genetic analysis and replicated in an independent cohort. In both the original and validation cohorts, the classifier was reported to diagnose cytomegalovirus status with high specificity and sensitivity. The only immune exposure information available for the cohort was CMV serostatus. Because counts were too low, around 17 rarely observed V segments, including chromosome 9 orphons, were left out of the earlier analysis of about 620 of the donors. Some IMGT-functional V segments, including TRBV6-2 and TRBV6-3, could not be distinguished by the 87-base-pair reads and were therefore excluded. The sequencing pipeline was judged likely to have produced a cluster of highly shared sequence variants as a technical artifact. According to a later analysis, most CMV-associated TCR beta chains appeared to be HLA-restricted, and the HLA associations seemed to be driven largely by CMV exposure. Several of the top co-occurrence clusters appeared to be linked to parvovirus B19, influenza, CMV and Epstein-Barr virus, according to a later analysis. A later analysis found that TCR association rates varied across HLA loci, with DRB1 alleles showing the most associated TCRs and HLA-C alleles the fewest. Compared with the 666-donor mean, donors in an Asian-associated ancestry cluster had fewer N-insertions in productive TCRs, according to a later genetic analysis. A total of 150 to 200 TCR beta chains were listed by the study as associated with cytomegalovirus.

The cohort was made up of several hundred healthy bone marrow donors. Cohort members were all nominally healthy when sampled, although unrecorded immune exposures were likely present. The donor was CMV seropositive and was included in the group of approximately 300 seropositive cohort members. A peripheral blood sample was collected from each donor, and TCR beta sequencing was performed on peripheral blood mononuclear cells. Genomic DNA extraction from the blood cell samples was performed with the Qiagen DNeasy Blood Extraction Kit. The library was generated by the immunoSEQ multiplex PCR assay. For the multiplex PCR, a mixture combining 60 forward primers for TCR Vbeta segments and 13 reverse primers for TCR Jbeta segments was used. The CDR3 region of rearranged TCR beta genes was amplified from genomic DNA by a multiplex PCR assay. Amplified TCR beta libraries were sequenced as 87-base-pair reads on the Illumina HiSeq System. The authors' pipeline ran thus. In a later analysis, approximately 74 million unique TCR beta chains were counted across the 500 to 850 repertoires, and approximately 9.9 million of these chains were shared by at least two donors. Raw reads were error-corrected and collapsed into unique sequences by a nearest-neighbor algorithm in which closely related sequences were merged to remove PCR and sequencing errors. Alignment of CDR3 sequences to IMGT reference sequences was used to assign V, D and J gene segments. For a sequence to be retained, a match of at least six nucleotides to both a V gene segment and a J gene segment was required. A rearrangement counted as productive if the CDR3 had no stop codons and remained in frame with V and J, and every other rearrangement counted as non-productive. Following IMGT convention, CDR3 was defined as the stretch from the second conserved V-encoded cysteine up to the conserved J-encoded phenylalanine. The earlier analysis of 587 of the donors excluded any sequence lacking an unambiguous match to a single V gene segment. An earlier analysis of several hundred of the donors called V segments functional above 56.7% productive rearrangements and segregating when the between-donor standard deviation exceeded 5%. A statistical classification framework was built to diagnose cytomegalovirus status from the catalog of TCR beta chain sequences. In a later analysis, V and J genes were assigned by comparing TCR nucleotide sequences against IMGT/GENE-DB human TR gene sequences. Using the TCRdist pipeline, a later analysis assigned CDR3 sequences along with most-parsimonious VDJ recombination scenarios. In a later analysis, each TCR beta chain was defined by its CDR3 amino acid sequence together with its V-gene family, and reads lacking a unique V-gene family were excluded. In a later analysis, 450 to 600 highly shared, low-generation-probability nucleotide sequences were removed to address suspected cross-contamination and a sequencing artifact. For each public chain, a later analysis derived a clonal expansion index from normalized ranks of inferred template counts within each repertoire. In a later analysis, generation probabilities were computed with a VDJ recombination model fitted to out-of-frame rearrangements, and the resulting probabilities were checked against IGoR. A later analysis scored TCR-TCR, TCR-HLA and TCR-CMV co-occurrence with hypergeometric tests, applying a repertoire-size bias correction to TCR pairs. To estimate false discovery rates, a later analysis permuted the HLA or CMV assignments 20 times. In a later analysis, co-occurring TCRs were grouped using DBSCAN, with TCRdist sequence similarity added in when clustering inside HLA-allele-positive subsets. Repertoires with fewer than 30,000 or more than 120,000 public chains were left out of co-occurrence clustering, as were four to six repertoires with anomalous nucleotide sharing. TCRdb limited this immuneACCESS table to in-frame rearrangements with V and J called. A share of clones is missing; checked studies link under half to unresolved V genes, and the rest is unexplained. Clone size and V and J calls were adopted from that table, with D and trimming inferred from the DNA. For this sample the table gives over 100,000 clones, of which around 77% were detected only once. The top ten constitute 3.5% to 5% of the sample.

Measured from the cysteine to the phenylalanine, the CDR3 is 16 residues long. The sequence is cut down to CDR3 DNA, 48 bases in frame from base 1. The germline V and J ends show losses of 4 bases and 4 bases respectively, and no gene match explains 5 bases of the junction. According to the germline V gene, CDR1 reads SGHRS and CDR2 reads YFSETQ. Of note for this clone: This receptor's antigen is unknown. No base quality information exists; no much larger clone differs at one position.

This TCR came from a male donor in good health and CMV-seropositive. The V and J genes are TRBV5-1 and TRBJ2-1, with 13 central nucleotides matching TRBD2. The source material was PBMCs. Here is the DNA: TGCGCCAGCAGCCCGGGACTAGCGGGACTATACAATGAGCAGTTCTTC. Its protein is CASSPGLAGLYNEQFF.